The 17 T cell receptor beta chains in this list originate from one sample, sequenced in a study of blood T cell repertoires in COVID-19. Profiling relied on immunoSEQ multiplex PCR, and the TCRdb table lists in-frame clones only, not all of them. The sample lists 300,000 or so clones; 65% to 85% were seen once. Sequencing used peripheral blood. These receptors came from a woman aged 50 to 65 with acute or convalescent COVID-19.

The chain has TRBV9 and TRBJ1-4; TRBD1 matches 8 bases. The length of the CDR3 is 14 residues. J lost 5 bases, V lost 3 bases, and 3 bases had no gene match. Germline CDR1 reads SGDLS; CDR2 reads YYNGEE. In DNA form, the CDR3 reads TGTGCCAGCAGCGGACAGGGGCAGAATGAAAAACTGTTTTTT. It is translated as CASSGQGQNEKLFF.

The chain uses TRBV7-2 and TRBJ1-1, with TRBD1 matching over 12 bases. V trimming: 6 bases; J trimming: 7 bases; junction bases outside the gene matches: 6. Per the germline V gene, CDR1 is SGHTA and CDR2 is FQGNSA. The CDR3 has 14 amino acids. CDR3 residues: CASRTGTGGIEAFF. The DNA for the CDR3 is TGTGCCAGCAGGACCGGGACAGGGGGCATTGAAGCTTTCTTT. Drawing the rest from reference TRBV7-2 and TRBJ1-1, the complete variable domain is GAGVSQSPSNKVTEKGKDVELRCDPISGHTALYWYRQSLGQGLEFLIYFQGNSAPDKSGLPSDRFSAERTGGSVSTLTIQRTQQEDSAVYLCASRTGTGGIEAFFGQGTRLTVV.

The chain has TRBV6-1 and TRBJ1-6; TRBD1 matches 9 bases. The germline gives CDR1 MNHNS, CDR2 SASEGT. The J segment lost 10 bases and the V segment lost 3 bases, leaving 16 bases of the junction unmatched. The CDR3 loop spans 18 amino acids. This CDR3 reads CASSEGWGQGGSESPLHF. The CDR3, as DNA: TGTGCCAGCAGTGAGGGCTGGGGACAGGGAGGATCGGAATCACCCCTCCACTTT.

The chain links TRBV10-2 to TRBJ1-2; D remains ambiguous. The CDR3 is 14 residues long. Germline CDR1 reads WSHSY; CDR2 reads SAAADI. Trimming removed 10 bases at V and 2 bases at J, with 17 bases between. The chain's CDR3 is CAILTGKKNYGYTF. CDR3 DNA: TGCGCCATCCTAACGGGGAAAAAGAACTATGGCTACACCTTC.

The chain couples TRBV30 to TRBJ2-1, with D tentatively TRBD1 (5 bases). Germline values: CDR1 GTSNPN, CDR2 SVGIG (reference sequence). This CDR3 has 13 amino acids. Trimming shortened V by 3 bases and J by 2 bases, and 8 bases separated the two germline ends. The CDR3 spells CAWRGVTYNEQFF. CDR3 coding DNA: TGTGCCTGGAGAGGGGTCACCTACAATGAGCAGTTCTTC.

The CDR3 loop is CSARGREEAFF. The CDR3 nucleotides are TGCAGTGCTAGGGGGCGGGAGGAAGCTTTCTTT. This chain connects TRBV20-1 to TRBJ1-1, with D perhaps TRBD1 (5 bases). Trimming shortened V by 3 bases and J by 8 bases, and 10 bases separated the two germline ends. The CDR3 runs to 11 residues. CDR1 DFQATT and CDR2 SNEGSKA come from the germline V gene (reference sequence).

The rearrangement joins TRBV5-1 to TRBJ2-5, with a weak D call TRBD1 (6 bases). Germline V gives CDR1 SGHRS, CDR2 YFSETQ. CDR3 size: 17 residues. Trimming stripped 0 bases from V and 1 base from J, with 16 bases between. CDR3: CASSLARARGPQETQYF. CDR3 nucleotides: TGCGCCAGCAGCTTGGCCAGGGCCAGGGGCCCCCAAGAGACCCAGTACTTC.

CDR3 DNA sequence: TGTGCCAGCAGCTTACTCTCAGGGGCCTATGGCTACACCTTC. It is translated as CASSLLSGAYGYTF. V is TRBV11-2 and J is TRBJ1-2, with D maybe TRBD1 (6 bases). Germline V gene data show CDR1 as SGHAT and CDR2 as FQNNGV. Trimming removed 2 bases at V and 4 bases at J, with 11 bases between. This CDR3 spans 14 amino acids.

The CDR3, as DNA: TGTGCCAGCAGCTTGATCAGGGGGACGAGCAATGAGCAGTTCTTC. It codes for CASSLIRGTSNEQFF. The genes are TRBV7-3 and TRBJ2-1; TRBD1 agrees at 7 bases. The V segment lost 3 bases and the J segment 6 bases; nucleotides outside the gene matches: 8. CDR1 and CDR2 (germline): SGHTA, FQGTGA. The CDR3 extends over 15 amino acids.

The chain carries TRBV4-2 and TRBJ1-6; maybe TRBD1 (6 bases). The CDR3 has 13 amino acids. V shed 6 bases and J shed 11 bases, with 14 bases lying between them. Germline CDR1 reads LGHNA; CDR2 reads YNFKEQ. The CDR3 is CASRDQGLTPLHF. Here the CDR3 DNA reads TGTGCCAGCAGAGATCAGGGGCTGACACCCCTCCACTTT.

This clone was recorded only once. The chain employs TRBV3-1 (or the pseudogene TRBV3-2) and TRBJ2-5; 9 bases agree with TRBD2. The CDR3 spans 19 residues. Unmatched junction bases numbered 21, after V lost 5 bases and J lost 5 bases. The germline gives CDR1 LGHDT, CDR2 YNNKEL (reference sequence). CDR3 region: CASSFRFFSSGMGAETQYF. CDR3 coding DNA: TGTGCCAGCAGCTTCCGGTTTTTCTCTAGCGGGATGGGTGCGGAGACCCAGTACTTC.

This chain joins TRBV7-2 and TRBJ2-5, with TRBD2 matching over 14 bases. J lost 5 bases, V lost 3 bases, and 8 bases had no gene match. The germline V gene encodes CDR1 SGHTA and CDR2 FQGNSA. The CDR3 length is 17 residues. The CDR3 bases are TGTGCCAGCAGCTTGGGTGCGGGGACTAGCGGGGGCGAGACCCAGTACTTC. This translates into CASSLGAGTSGGETQYF.

The CDR3 DNA reads TGCGCCAGCAGCCGGACTAGCGCATCTAGCACAGATACGCAGTATTTT. Amino acid sequence: CASSRTSASSTDTQYF. The V call is TRBV5-1, the J call TRBJ2-3; TRBD2 matches at 9 bases. CDR3 length: 16 amino acids. V dropped 4 bases and J dropped 0; count of bases not matched to a gene: 6. Germline V gene sequence: CDR1 SGHRS, CDR2 YFSETQ.

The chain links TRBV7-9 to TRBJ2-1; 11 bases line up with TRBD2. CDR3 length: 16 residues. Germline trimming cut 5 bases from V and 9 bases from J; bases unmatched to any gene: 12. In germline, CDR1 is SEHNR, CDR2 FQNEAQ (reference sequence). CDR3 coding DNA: TGTGCCAGCAGCGGGATCAGTCTAGCGGGAGGTGGTGAGCAGTTCTTC. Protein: CASSGISLAGGGEQFF.

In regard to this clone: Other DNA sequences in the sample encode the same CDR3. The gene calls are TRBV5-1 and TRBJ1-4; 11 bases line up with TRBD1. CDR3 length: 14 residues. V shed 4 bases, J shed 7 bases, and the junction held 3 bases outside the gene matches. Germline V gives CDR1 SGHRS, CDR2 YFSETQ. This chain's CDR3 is CASSPGTGGEKLFF. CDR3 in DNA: TGCGCCAGCAGCCCCGGGACAGGGGGTGAAAAACTGTTTTTT.

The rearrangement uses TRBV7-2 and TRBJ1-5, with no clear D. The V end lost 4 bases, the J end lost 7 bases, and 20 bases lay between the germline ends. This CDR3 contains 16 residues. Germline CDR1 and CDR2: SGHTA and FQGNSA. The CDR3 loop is CASSSSNLMSPQPQHF. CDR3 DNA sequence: TGTGCCAGCAGCTCCTCTAACCTCATGTCGCCGCAGCCCCAGCATTTT. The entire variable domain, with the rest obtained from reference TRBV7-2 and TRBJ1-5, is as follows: GAGVSQSPSNKVTEKGKDVELRCDPISGHTALYWYRQSLGQGLEFLIYFQGNSAPDKSGLPSDRFSAERTGGSVSTLTIQRTQQEDSAVYLCASSSSNLMSPQPQHFGDGTRLSIL.

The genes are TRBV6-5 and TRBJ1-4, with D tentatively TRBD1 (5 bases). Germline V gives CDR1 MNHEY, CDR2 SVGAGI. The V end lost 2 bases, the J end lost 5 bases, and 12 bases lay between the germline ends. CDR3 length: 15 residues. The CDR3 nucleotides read TGTGCCAGCAGTTACGTCAGACAGCAAAATGAAAAACTGTTTTTT. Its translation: CASSYVRQQNEKLFF.